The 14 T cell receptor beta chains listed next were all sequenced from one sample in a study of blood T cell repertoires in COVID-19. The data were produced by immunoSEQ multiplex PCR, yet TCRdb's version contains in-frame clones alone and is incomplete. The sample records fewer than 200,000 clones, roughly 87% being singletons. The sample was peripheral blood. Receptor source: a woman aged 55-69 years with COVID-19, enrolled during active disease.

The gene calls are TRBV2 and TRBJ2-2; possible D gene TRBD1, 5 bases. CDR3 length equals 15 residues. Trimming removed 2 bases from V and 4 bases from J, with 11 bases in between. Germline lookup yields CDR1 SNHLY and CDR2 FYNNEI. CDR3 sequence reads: CASSEFQGSTGELFF. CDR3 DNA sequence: TGTGCCAGCAGTGAATTTCAGGGAAGCACCGGGGAGCTGTTTTTT.

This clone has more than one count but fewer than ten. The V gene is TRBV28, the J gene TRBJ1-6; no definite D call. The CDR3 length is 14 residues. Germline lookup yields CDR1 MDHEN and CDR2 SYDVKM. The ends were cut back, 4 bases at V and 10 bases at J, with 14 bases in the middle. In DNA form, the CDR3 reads TGTGCCAGCAGTTCCAGTCTGGGCAGCTCACCCCTCCACTTT. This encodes CASSSSLGSSPLHF.

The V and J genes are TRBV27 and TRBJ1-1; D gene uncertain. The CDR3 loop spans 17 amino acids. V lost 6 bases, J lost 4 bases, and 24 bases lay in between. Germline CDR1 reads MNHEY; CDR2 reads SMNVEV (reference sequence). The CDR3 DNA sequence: TGTGCCAGCAGCCGGGTGGCGGCGGGCCAAGTGGGCACTGAAGCTTTCTTT. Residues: CASSRVAAGQVGTEAFF.

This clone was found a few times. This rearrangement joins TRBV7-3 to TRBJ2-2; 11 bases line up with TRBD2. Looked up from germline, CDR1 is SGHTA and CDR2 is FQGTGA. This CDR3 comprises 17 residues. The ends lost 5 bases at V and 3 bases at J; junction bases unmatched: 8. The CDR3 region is CASSPTSGRLYTGELFF. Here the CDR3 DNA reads TGTGCCAGCAGCCCTACTAGCGGGAGATTATACACCGGGGAGCTGTTTTTT.

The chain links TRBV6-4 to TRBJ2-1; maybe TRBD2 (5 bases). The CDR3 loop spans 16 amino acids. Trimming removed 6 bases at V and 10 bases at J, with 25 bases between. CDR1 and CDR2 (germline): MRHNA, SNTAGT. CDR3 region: CASSARFEGRLFEQFF. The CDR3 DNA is TGTGCCAGCAGCGCCCGTTTTGAAGGGAGACTTTTCGAGCAGTTCTTC.

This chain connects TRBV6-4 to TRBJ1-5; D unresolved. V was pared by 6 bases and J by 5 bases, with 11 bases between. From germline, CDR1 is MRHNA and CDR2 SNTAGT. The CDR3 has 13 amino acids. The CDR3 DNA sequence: TGTGCCAGCAGCCGGGAAGAGCATCAGCCCCAGCATTTT. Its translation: CASSREEHQPQHF.

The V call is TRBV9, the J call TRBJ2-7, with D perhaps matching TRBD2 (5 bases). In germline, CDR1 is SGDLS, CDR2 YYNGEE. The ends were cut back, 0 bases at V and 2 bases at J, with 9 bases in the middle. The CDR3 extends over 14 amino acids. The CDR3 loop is CASSVDLAPYEQYF. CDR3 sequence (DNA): TGTGCCAGCAGCGTAGATCTAGCCCCCTACGAGCAGTACTTC.

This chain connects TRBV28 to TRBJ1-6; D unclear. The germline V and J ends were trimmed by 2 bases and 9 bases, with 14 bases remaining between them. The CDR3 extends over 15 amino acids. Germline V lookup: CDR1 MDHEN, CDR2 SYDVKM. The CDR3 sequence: CASSLKRSWVSPLHF. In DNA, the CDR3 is TGTGCCAGCAGTTTAAAGAGGTCGTGGGTTTCACCCCTCCACTTT.

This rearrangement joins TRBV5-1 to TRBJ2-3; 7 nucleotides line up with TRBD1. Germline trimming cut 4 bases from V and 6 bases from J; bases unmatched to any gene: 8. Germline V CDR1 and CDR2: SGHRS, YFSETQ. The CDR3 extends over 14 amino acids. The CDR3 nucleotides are TGCGCCAGCAGCGAGGCTTACAGGGGTGATACGCAGTATTTT. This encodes CASSEAYRGDTQYF.

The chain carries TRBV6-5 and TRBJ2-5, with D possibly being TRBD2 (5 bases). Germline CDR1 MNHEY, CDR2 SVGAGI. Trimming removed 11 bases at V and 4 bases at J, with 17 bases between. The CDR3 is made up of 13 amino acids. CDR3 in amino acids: CARSRELGETQYF. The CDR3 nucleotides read TGTGCCCGATCTAGGGAGTTGGGAGAGACCCAGTACTTC.

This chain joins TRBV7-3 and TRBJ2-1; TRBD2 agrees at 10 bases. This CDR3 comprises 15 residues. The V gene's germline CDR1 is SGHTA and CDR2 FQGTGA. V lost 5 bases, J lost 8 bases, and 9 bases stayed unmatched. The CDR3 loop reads CASSPQAGGIDEQFF. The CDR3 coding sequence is TGTGCCAGCAGCCCCCAAGCGGGAGGGATTGATGAGCAGTTCTTC.

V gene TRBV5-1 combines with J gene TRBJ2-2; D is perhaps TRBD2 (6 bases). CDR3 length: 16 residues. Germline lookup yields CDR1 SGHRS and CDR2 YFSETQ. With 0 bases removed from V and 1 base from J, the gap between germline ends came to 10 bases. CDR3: CASSLEAGLNTGELFF. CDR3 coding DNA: TGCGCCAGCAGCTTGGAGGCGGGACTGAACACCGGGGAGCTGTTTTTT.

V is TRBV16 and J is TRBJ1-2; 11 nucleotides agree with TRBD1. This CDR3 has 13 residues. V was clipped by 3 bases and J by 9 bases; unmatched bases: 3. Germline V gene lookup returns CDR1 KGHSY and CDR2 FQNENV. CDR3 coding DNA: TGTGCCAGCAGCCAGGGACAGGGGGTTCGCTACACCTTC. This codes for CASSQGQGVRYTF.

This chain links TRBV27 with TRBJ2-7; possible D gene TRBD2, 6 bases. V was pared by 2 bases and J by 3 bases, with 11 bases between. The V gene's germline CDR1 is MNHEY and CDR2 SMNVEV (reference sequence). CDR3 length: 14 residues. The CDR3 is CASSLGRGDYEQYF. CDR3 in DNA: TGTGCCAGCAGTTTAGGGCGGGGAGACTACGAGCAGTACTTC.